The 31 T cell receptor beta chains below come from one sample, sequenced in a study of identical twins' blood T cells. One entry per CDR3 protein results from TCRdb running MiXCR on the 5' RACE reads. The data show hundreds of thousands of distinct CDR3 sequences, roughly 30% seen once. Sequenced sample: PBMCs. The receptors derive from a woman aged 18-55 years in good health.

This clonotype was picked up many times. The chain uses TRBV20-1 and TRBJ1-5, with 8 nucleotides matching TRBD1. The V segment lost 6 bases and the J segment 2 bases; nucleotides outside the gene matches: 6. There are 14 residues in the CDR3. Germline assignment: CDR1 DFQATT and CDR2 SNEGSKA (reference sequence). This chain's CDR3 is CSAAETGGNQPQHF. The CDR3 bases are TGCAGTGCCGCAGAGACAGGGGGCAATCAGCCCCAGCATTTT.

Ten or more counts support this clonotype. The chain has TRBV6-2 or TRBV6-3 and TRBJ2-7, with D possibly being TRBD1 or TRBD2 (5 bases each). The V gene lost 2 bases and the J gene lost 9 bases, with 11 bases spanning the gap. The CDR3 length is 12 residues. Looked up from germline, CDR1 is MNHEY and CDR2 is SVGEGT. CDR3 sequence: CASSYATAAQYF. The CDR3 DNA follows: TGTGCCAGCAGTTACGCGACAGCGGCGCAGTACTTC.

This clonotype was seen more than once but under ten times. J is TRBJ2-3 and V is TRBV7-6, with TRBD1 as a possible D gene (6 bases). From germline, CDR1 is SGHVS and CDR2 FNYEAQ. This CDR3 region has 15 residues. Trimming removed 5 bases from V and 3 bases from J, with 15 bases in between. The CDR3 DNA reads TGTGCCAGCAGCCGTCTAGGGGGTGGTACAGATACGCAGTATTTT. Translating gives CASSRLGGGTDTQYF.

This clonotype was counted between two and nine times. The V call is TRBV5-4, the J call TRBJ2-2; D is uncertain. CDR3 size: 14 residues. Germline-derived CDR1 and CDR2 are SGHNT and YYREEE (reference sequence). The V end lost 2 bases, the J end lost 7 bases, and 12 bases lay between the germline ends. The CDR3 region is CASSFDSDDGELFF. The CDR3 nucleotides read TGTGCCAGCAGCTTCGATTCTGATGACGGGGAGCTGTTTTTT.

About this clonotype: A much more abundant neighbour one base away suggests this may be a read error. The rearrangement links TRBV5-5 to TRBJ2-3, with unresolved D. The ends were cut back, 3 bases at V and 4 bases at J, with 12 bases in the middle. The CDR3 has 14 amino acids. The V gene's germline CDR1 is SGHKS and CDR2 YYEKEE (reference sequence). CDR3 sequence reads: CASSSVAQSDTQYF. CDR3 DNA: TGTGCCAGCAGCTCGGTGGCACAGTCAGATACGCAGTATTTT.

The rearrangement links TRBV18 to TRBJ1-5; D remains ambiguous. Germline CDR1 reads KGHSH; CDR2 reads LQKENI. The CDR3 has 16 residues. The germline V and J ends were trimmed by 2 bases and 0 bases, with 11 bases remaining between them. The DNA for the CDR3 is TGTGCCAGCTCACCATCCGGGTCCTATAGCAATCAGCCCCAGCATTTT. Amino acid sequence: CASSPSGSYSNQPQHF.

This clonotype was seen more than once but under ten times. The chain uses TRBV27 and TRBJ1-1; D gene ambiguous. The germline V and J ends were trimmed by 1 base and 4 bases, with 7 bases remaining between them. CDR1 and CDR2 (germline): MNHEY, SMNVEV (reference sequence). The CDR3 length is 13 residues. CDR3: CASSLLSGTEAFF. The CDR3 DNA sequence: TGTGCCAGCAGTTTATTAAGTGGCACTGAAGCTTTCTTT.

This clonotype was observed a handful of times. The V gene is TRBV9, the J gene TRBJ1-5, with a possible D match to TRBD1 (6 bases). The CDR3 has 15 residues. Germline CDR1 reads SGDLS; CDR2 reads YYNGEE. V lost 2 bases and J lost 4, with 13 bases in between. The CDR3 sequence is CASSVTGLWNQPQHF. DNA for the CDR3: TGTGCCAGCAGCGTTACAGGGCTCTGGAATCAGCCCCAGCATTTT.

This chain connects TRBV3-1 to TRBJ2-5; D is unclear. Trimming took off 5 bases at V and 1 base at J, with 8 bases between the two ends. The CDR3 covers 13 residues. CDR1 is LGHDT, CDR2 YNNKEL, per germline (reference sequence). CDR3 DNA: TGTGCCAGCAGCAAGATGTCCCAAGAGACCCAGTACTTC. It specifies CASSKMSQETQYF.

This clonotype was seen many times. The rearrangement joins TRBV29-1 to TRBJ2-7, with unresolved D. Trimming removed 7 bases at V and 2 bases at J, with 9 bases between. Germline V CDR1 and CDR2: SQVTM, ANQGSEA. The CDR3 is made up of 11 amino acids. In nucleotides, the CDR3 is TGCAGCGCCTCCGTTACCTACGAGCAGTACTTC. This translates into CSASVTYEQYF.

The rearrangement joins TRBV5-6 to TRBJ1-5; 8 nucleotides line up with TRBD1. The CDR3 is 14 residues long. The germline V gene has CDR1 SGHDT and CDR2 YYEEEE. V was clipped by 4 bases and J by 5 bases; unmatched bases: 5. For the CDR3, the DNA is TGTGCCAGCAGCATCGGGACAGGTCATCAGCCCCAGCATTTT. This sequence encodes CASSIGTGHQPQHF.

This clonotype is a singleton in its sample. This may be a read error: a much more frequent sequence differs by one nucleotide. The CDR3 nucleotides read TGCAGTGCCCCTGGACAGGACTCCTACAATGAGCAGTTCTTC. Translation: CSAPGQDSYNEQFF. The chain uses TRBV20-1 and TRBJ2-1; 7 nucleotides line up with TRBD1. The CDR3 runs to 14 residues. V lost 6 bases and J lost 0; bases outside the gene matches: 5. Per germline, CDR1 DFQATT and CDR2 SNEGSKA (reference sequence).

The chain joins TRBV10-2 to TRBJ2-1; the match to TRBD2 covers 10 bases. V lost 3 bases, J lost 3 bases, and 2 bases stayed unmatched. The CDR3 is 15 amino acids. The germline V gene has CDR1 WSHSY and CDR2 SAAADI. The CDR3 DNA sequence: TGCGCCAGCAGTGATGGGACTAGCGTCTACAATGAGCAGTTCTTC. Its protein product is CASSDGTSVYNEQFF.

This clonotype was detected only a few times. The chain employs TRBV5-6 and TRBJ1-1; no clear D gene. The CDR3 is made up of 13 amino acids. V was pared by 7 bases and J by 12 bases, with 22 bases between. Germline V gene sequence: CDR1 SGHDT, CDR2 YYEEEE. This chain's CDR3 is CASGWGRADMTFF. As DNA, the CDR3 is TGTGCCAGCGGCTGGGGAAGGGCAGATATGACTTTCTTT. The full variable domain, rest sourced from reference TRBV5-6 and TRBJ1-1, is DAGVTQSPTHLIKTRGQQVTLRCSPKSGHDTVSWYQQALGQGPQFIFQYYEEEERQRGNFPDRFSGHQFPNYSSELNVNALLLGDSALYLCASGWGRADMTFFGQGTRLTVV.

Concerning this clonotype: This sequence may be a read error, since a much larger clone differs from it by one base. The J gene is TRBJ2-2, the V gene TRBV5-1, with unresolved D. This CDR3 spans 12 amino acids. CDR1 SGHRS and CDR2 YFSETQ come from the germline V gene. CDR3 DNA: TGCACCAGCAGCCGGAACACCGGGGAGCTGTTTTTT. This sequence encodes CTSSRNTGELFF.

V and J are TRBV4-3 and TRBJ2-7; D not resolved. The CDR3 covers 15 residues. V shed 0 bases and J shed 6 bases, with 15 bases lying between them. The V gene's germline CDR1 is LGHNA and CDR2 YSLEER. This CDR3 is CASSQDRALPREQYF. DNA for the CDR3: TGCGCCAGCAGCCAAGATAGGGCCTTGCCTCGCGAGCAGTACTTC.

This clonotype has just a few counts. The chain carries TRBV20-1 and TRBJ2-7; TRBD2 might be the D (7 bases). The CDR3 totals 14 residues. Germline V lookup: CDR1 DFQATT, CDR2 SNEGSKA (reference sequence). V lost 1 base, J lost 7 bases, and 17 bases lay in between. CDR3 protein: CSARGLGGPQEQYF. CDR3 bases: TGCAGTGCTAGAGGTCTGGGGGGGCCGCAAGAGCAGTACTTC.

This clonotype was detected only a few times. The chain couples TRBV11-2 to TRBJ2-2; TRBD1 might be the D (5 bases). Trimming left V 6 bases short and J 6 bases short, with 14 bases between. Germline CDR1 reads SGHAT; CDR2 reads FQNNGV. This CDR3 has 14 amino acids. Here the CDR3 reads CASRPTRGSGELFF. CDR3 DNA: TGTGCCAGCAGACCGACAAGGGGTTCCGGGGAGCTGTTTTTT.

This clonotype has just a few counts. The chain recombines TRBV20-1 with TRBJ1-2; weak D call: TRBD1 (5 bases). This CDR3 contains 13 residues. Germline CDR1 and CDR2: DFQATT and SNEGSKA (reference sequence). V lost 0 bases, J lost 7 bases, and 12 bases lay in between. The CDR3: CSARDAGGGGYTF. The CDR3 bases are TGCAGTGCTAGAGACGCGGGGGGGGGTGGCTACACCTTC.

The V and J genes are TRBV15 and TRBJ2-3; D unresolved. Looked up from germline, CDR1 is LNHNV and CDR2 is YYDKDF (reference sequence). The V and J ends lost 9 bases and 0 bases respectively, with 16 bases between them. This CDR3 is 15 amino acids long. CDR3 sequence: CATSVPAESTDTQYF. CDR3 nucleotides: TGTGCCACTTCCGTCCCCGCTGAGAGCACAGATACGCAGTATTTT.

A remark on this clonotype: This sequence may be a read error, since a much larger clone differs from it by one base. V gene TRBV3-1 combines with J gene TRBJ1-1; D ambiguous. The CDR3 length is 12 residues. The V gene's germline CDR1 is LGHDT and CDR2 YNNKEL (reference sequence). Trimming took off 7 bases at V and 5 bases at J, with 11 bases between the two ends. The DNA for the CDR3 is TGTGCCAGCATCCAGGTTGCAACTGAAGCTTTCTTT. Its translation: CASIQVATEAFF.

This clonotype was detected ten times or more. The J gene is TRBJ2-3, the V gene TRBV7-2; D might be TRBD2 (6 bases). V was pared by 3 bases and J by 2 bases, with 15 bases between. The CDR3 runs to 16 residues. Germline V gene lookup returns CDR1 SGHTA and CDR2 FQGNSA. The CDR3, as DNA: TGTGCCAGCAGCTTCGCAGGACTAATCATCACAGATACGCAGTATTTT. This gives the protein CASSFAGLIITDTQYF.

The rearrangement uses TRBV7-8 and TRBJ2-3, with D perhaps given as TRBD1 or TRBD2 (6 bases each). CDR1 and CDR2 (germline): SGHVS, FQNEAQ. The length of the CDR3 is 16 residues. V was pared by 4 bases and J by 4 bases, with 18 bases between. This CDR3 reads CASSSTRGLRADTQYF. CDR3 coding DNA: TGTGCCAGCAGCTCCACTCGGGGGCTACGCGCAGATACGCAGTATTTT.

Written as DNA, the CDR3 is TGTGCCAGCCCCCGTGGGGGGACAGCGAACACCGGGGAGCTGTTTTTT. It encodes CASPRGGTANTGELFF. The genes are TRBV7-8 and TRBJ2-2; D might be TRBD1 (7 bases). The CDR3 contains 16 residues. The germline V gene has CDR1 SGHVS and CDR2 FQNEAQ. With 8 bases removed from V and 0 bases from J, the gap between germline ends came to 16 bases. The complete variable domain, with remaining parts taken from reference TRBV7-8 and TRBJ2-2, reads GAGVSQSPRYKVAKRGQDVALRCDPISGHVSLFWYQQALGQGPEFLTYFQNEAQLDKSGLPSDRFFAERPEGSVSTLKIQRTQQEDSAVYLCASPRGGTANTGELFFGEGSRLTVL.

The genes are TRBV15 and TRBJ1-6; D not resolved. CDR1 and CDR2 from the germline V gene are LNHNV and YYDKDF (reference sequence). Trimming removed 0 bases from V and 5 bases from J, with 8 bases in between. CDR3 length: 15 amino acids. The CDR3 loop is CATSRDRTHNSPLHF. CDR3 in DNA: TGTGCCACCAGCAGAGATCGGACCCATAATTCACCCCTCCACTTT.

The chain uses TRBV6-2 or TRBV6-3 and TRBJ2-7, with D possibly being TRBD2 (6 bases). V was pared by 2 bases and J by 1 base, with 15 bases between. Germline loops: CDR1 MNHEY, CDR2 SVGEGT. There are 16 residues in the CDR3. The CDR3 DNA reads TGTGCCAGCAGTTACGCGATCGCGGGGCCTTCCTACGAGCAGTACTTC. It yields the protein CASSYAIAGPSYEQYF.

In its sample, this clonotype was seen a few times. This chain connects TRBV20-1 to TRBJ1-2; no firm D call. The CDR3 loop spans 11 amino acids. V gave up 3 bases and J gave up 8 bases, with 10 bases separating them. Germline V lookup: CDR1 DFQATT, CDR2 SNEGSKA (reference sequence). The CDR3 sequence: CSASVTMGYTF. In DNA, the CDR3 is TGCAGTGCTAGCGTCACGATGGGCTACACCTTC.

This chain uses TRBV4-2 with TRBJ2-1; TRBD2 matches at 14 bases. CDR1 is LGHNA and CDR2 is YNFKEQ in the germline V gene. The junction had 10 bases not matched to a gene; V was cut back by 6 bases and J by 9 bases. This CDR3 comprises 16 residues. Here the CDR3 DNA reads TGTGCCAGCAGACGTTCCCCCGGGACTAGCGGGGGTGAGCAGTTCTTC. It codes for CASRRSPGTSGGEQFF.

The chain carries TRBV20-1 and TRBJ2-7, with D perhaps TRBD2 (5 bases). V was shortened by 2 bases and J by 2 bases, with 19 bases between the two germline ends. Germline V gene sequence: CDR1 DFQATT, CDR2 SNEGSKA (reference sequence). The CDR3 totals 16 residues. CDR3 in amino acids: CSARLPSTGIAYEQYF. In nucleotides, the CDR3 is TGCAGTGCTAGACTCCCGTCCACGGGGATCGCCTACGAGCAGTACTTC.

The chain carries TRBV5-6 and TRBJ2-1; 7 bases are a match to TRBD2. Trimming cost V 2 bases and J 2 bases; bases outside gene matches: 7. The CDR3 spans 16 residues. Germline-derived CDR1 and CDR2 are SGHDT and YYEEEE. DNA for the CDR3: TGTGCCAGCAGCTTTGGAGCTAGCGGAACCTACAATGAGCAGTTCTTC. This translates into CASSFGASGTYNEQFF. Full variable domain (outside the CDR3, taken from reference TRBV5-6 and TRBJ2-1): DAGVTQSPTHLIKTRGQQVTLRCSPKSGHDTVSWYQQALGQGPQFIFQYYEEEERQRGNFPDRFSGHQFPNYSSELNVNALLLGDSALYLCASSFGASGTYNEQFFGPGTRLTVL.

The chain couples TRBV20-1 to TRBJ1-1, with D hard to call. The CDR3 extends over 12 amino acids. V was shortened by 6 bases and J by 1 base, with 9 bases between the two germline ends. Germline CDR1 and CDR2: DFQATT and SNEGSKA (reference sequence). CDR3 nucleotide sequence: TGCAGTGCCTCGGGGTCGAACACTGAAGCTTTCTTT. This gives the protein CSASGSNTEAFF.